Listed here are 9 T cell receptor beta chains from one sample, sequenced in a study of cytomegalovirus exposure and HLA in healthy donors. PCR amplification relied on 60 Vbeta primers (plus 13 Jbeta primers). Here immunoSEQ multiplex PCR was the method, and the copy in TCRdb shows in-frame clones only, minus some. The sample includes just over 150,000 clones, around 80% of them seen just once. Sequencing was done on a sample of PBMCs. These receptor sequences come from a male donor in good health and CMV-seropositive.

The genes are TRBV14 and TRBJ2-3, with D perhaps TRBD1 (5 bases). The V end was cut by 5 bases, the J end by 4 bases, with 16 bases between. CDR1 and CDR2 (germline): SGHDN, FVKESK. The length of the CDR3 is 15 residues. The CDR3 region has the DNA TGTGCCAGCAGCTTCCACAGGTTTGGGGCAGATACGCAGTATTTT. Translating gives CASSFHRFGADTQYF.

This clone was seen a few times. The chain has TRBV6-1 and TRBJ1-2, with a tentative D call TRBD1 (5 bases). Germline V gene sequence: CDR1 MNHNS, CDR2 SASEGT. Trimming took 5 bases from V and 5 from J, leaving 9 bases between them. This CDR3 comprises 12 residues. DNA for the CDR3: TGTGCCAGCAGTTGGGGCCGTTATGGCTACACCTTC. Translating gives CASSWGRYGYTF.

The gene calls are TRBV29-1 and TRBJ1-4; the D is unclear. V shed 4 bases and J shed 0 bases, with 9 bases lying between them. This CDR3 is built from 14 residues. Looked up from germline, CDR1 is SQVTM and CDR2 is ANQGSEA. This CDR3 reads CSVGAGPTNEKLFF. CDR3 coding DNA: TGCAGCGTTGGGGCAGGTCCAACTAATGAAAAACTGTTTTTT.

This clone was observed once. This chain joins TRBV7-9 and TRBJ2-1; 11 bases are shared with TRBD2. Germline CDR1 is SEHNR and CDR2 is FQNEAQ (reference sequence). With 5 bases clipped from V and 3 bases from J, the junction kept 6 bases outside the gene matches. The CDR3 length is 16 residues. CDR3 sequence (DNA): TGTGCCAGCAGCCCTTTAGCGGGAGGGAACTACAATGAGCAGTTCTTC. Protein product: CASSPLAGGNYNEQFF.

The V and J genes are TRBV5-1 and TRBJ2-7; tentative D call: TRBD1 (6 bases). CDR3 size: 14 residues. V lost 3 bases to trimming and J lost 7 bases, with 17 bases between them. CDR1 and CDR2 (germline): SGHRS, YFSETQ. For the CDR3, the DNA is TGCGCCAGCAGCTCACAGGGATTCGATGAGGAGCAGTACTTC. The encoded protein is CASSSQGFDEEQYF.

For this clone: Other DNA sequences in this sample translate to the same CDR3. The chain links TRBV29-1 to TRBJ2-5, with D perhaps matching TRBD2 (6 bases). V lost 5 bases, J lost 5 bases, and 15 bases lay in between. In germline, CDR1 is SQVTM, CDR2 ANQGSEA. The CDR3 covers 13 residues. The CDR3 is CSVRSGGSETQYF. The CDR3 DNA reads as TGCAGCGTTAGGAGTGGGGGGTCTGAGACCCAGTACTTC.

The chain employs TRBV5-5 and TRBJ1-5; TRBD1 agrees at 10 bases. The CDR3 spans 13 residues. The V and J ends lost 4 bases and 16 bases, in that order; junction bases with no gene match: 11. The germline CDR1 and CDR2 sequences are SGHKS and YYEKEE (reference sequence). CDR3 protein: CASSVGDRGRDHF. The CDR3, as DNA: TGTGCCAGCAGCGTCGGGGACAGGGGTAGGGATCATTTT.

This chain connects TRBV6-4 to TRBJ2-1; a weak D match, TRBD1 (6 bases). The CDR3 spans 15 residues. Trimming took off 6 bases at V and 8 bases at J, with 20 bases between the two ends. Germline CDR1 is MRHNA and CDR2 is SNTAGT. The DNA of the CDR3 is TGTGCCAGCAGCCCCAGACAGATCTCAGGGGATGAGCAGTTCTTC. This sequence encodes CASSPRQISGDEQFF.

V usage is TRBV23-1 and J usage is TRBJ2-5; 10 bases fit TRBD1. TRBV23-1 is given ORF status, its function remaining uncertain. V gave up 6 bases and J gave up 5 bases; unmatched junction bases: 9. The CDR3 loop spans 15 amino acids. The CDR3 loop reads CASSGGQGIVETQYF. CDR3 in DNA: TGCGCCAGCAGCGGGGGACAGGGGATTGTGGAGACCCAGTACTTC.